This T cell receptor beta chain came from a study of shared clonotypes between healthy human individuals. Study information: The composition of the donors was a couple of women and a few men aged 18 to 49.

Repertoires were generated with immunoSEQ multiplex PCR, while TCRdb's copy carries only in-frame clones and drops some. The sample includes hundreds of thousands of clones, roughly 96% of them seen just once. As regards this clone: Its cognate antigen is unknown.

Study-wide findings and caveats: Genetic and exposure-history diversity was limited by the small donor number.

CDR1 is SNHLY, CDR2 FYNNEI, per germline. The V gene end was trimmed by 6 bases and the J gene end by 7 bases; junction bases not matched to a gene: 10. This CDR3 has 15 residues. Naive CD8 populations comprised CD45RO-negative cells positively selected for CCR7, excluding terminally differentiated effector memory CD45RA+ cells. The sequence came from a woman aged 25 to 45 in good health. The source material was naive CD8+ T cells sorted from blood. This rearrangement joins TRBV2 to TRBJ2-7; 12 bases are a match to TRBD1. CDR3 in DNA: TGTGCCAGCAGGACGGGACAGGGGGCGTCGGAGGAGCAGTACTTC. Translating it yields CASRTGQGASEEQYF. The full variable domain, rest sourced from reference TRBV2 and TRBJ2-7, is EPEVTQTPSHQVTQMGQEVILRCVPISNHLYFYWYRQILGQKVEFLVSFYNNEISEKSEIFDDQFSVERPDGSNFTLKIRSTKLEDSAMYFCASRTGQGASEEQYFGPGTRLTVT.